The 26 T cell receptor beta chains reported below all come from one sample, sequenced in a study of monozygotic twins with inflammatory bowel disease. With the 5' RACE reads reprocessed, TCRdb shows one record per CDR3 protein and no DNA. This repertoire includes 150,000 or so distinct CDR3 sequences. The sequencing sample was made of blood. These receptors all come from a human donor with ulcerative colitis or Crohn's disease, or a healthy co-twin of an affected twin (not recorded which).

V usage is TRBV7-2 and J usage is TRBJ2-1; TCRdb selects TRBD2, and the lack of DNA leaves this call unchecked. CDR1 and CDR2 from the germline V gene are SGHTA and FQGNSA. The CDR3 totals 15 residues. The CDR3 reads CASSLSGKGDNEQFF. The variable domain in full, completed from reference TRBV7-2 and TRBJ2-1, reads GAGVSQSPSNKVTEKGKDVELRCDPISGHTALYWYRQSLGQGLEFLIYFQGNSAPDKSGLPSDRFSAERTGGSVSTLTIQRTQQEDSAVYLCASSLSGKGDNEQFFGPGTRLTVL.

This rearrangement joins TRBV6-2 or TRBV6-3 to TRBJ2-5. There are 12 residues in the CDR3. From germline, CDR1 is MNHEY and CDR2 SVGEGT. The CDR3 sequence: CASRINVATQYF.

V is TRBV19 and J is TRBJ1-1; the TRBD1 assignment by TCRdb is unverifiable without DNA. From germline, CDR1 is LNHDA and CDR2 SQIVND (reference sequence). This CDR3 contains 18 residues. The CDR3 spells CASSAWTGRSEKNTEAFF.

The chain recombines TRBV30 with TRBJ1-5; TCRdb's assignment of TRBD1 cannot be checked, as there is no DNA. Germline loops: CDR1 GTSNPN, CDR2 SVGIG (reference sequence). The CDR3 length is 14 residues. CDR3 in amino acids: CAWSSRGAGQPQHF.

V gene TRBV6-1 combines with J gene TRBJ2-1; TCRdb designates TRBD2, a call that cannot be tested without DNA. Per germline, CDR1 MNHNS and CDR2 SASEGT. The CDR3 covers 17 residues. The CDR3 sequence is CASRAVIGLAGYKEQFF.

This chain's CDR3 is CATSTFPDTQYF. V gene TRBV15 combines with J gene TRBJ2-3. The CDR3 totals 12 residues. Germline CDR1 reads LNHNV; CDR2 reads YYDKDF (reference sequence).

This chain joins TRBV2 and TRBJ1-5. The CDR3 has 14 amino acids. Germline V lookup: CDR1 SNHLY, CDR2 FYNNEI. CDR3 sequence reads: CASSAYSSDQPQHF.

The rearrangement links TRBV20-1 to TRBJ2-1; TCRdb proposes TRBD2, but this gene call is untestable without DNA. CDR1 and CDR2 (germline): DFQATT, SNEGSKA (reference sequence). The CDR3 runs 13 residues. The CDR3 loop reads CSARDIAGGGQFF.

The chain has TRBV14 and TRBJ2-2. Germline CDR1 and CDR2: SGHDN and FVKESK. This CDR3 spans 13 amino acids. The CDR3 sequence: CASSLVTAGELFF. Variable domain in full (rest from reference TRBV14 and TRBJ2-2): EAGVTQFPSHSVIEKGQTVTLRCDPISGHDNLYWYRRVMGKEIKFLLHFVKESKQDESGMPNNRFLAERTGGTYSTLKVQPAELEDSGVYFCASSLVTAGELFFGEGSRLTVL.

The chain combines TRBV10-3 with TRBJ1-5; TCRdb calls TRBD1, which cannot be checked without DNA. Germline-derived CDR1 and CDR2 are ENHRY and SYGVKD. The CDR3 extends over 14 amino acids. The CDR3 here is CAISTGMGNQPQHF.

The chain joins TRBV5-6 to TRBJ2-2; the TRBD1 assignment by TCRdb is unverifiable without DNA. Germline assignment: CDR1 SGHDT and CDR2 YYEEEE. This CDR3 region has 16 residues. CDR3 amino acids: CASSRTHWGTTGELFF.

The CDR3 is CASSSGTLGTGELFF. The J gene is TRBJ2-2, the V gene TRBV11-2; TCRdb selects TRBD1, and the lack of DNA leaves this call unchecked. Germline CDR1 and CDR2: SGHAT and FQNNGV. There are 15 residues in the CDR3.

The chain joins TRBV12-3 or TRBV12-4 to TRBJ2-7; TCRdb indicates TRBD1, and absent DNA this call remains unverified. The CDR3 length is 13 residues. CDR3 sequence: CASKDTWGDEQYF.

V gene TRBV20-1 combines with J gene TRBJ1-2. This CDR3 is built from 13 residues. The germline CDR1 and CDR2 sequences are DFQATT and SNEGSKA (reference sequence). CDR3 in amino acids: CSARERTGYGYTF.

The rearrangement joins TRBV7-3 to TRBJ2-1; TCRdb designates TRBD2, a call that cannot be tested without DNA. CDR3 length: 16 amino acids. Germline V lookup: CDR1 SGHTA, CDR2 FQGTGA. CDR3 sequence: CASSLVAGSSYNEQFF.

The chain's CDR3 is CASSPGRILSYEQYF. This chain uses TRBV5-6 with TRBJ2-7; the D call from TCRdb, TRBD1, cannot be confirmed without DNA. The CDR3 sequence is 15 residues long. Germline values: CDR1 SGHDT, CDR2 YYEEEE.

This sequence joins TRBV20-1 and TRBJ2-5; TCRdb reports TRBD1, a call that lacks DNA to check it against. This CDR3 is built from 13 residues. Germline CDR1 DFQATT, CDR2 SNEGSKA (reference sequence). The CDR3 sequence is CSARKPGQETQYF.

The V call is TRBV28, the J call TRBJ2-3; checking the TCRdb D call of TRBD2 is not possible without DNA. This CDR3 contains 16 residues. The germline V gene has CDR1 MDHEN and CDR2 SYDVKM. CDR3 in amino acids: CASSRSSGPRPDTQYF.

This clonotype is medium-sized (0.01 to 0.1%) by frequency. The J gene is TRBJ2-1, the V gene TRBV5-1. CDR3 length: 15 amino acids. Germline CDR1 reads SGHRS; CDR2 reads YFSETQ. CDR3 loop: CASSLVQGSYNEQFF.

The CDR3 region is CASSLVADGETQYF. The V call is TRBV5-5, the J call TRBJ2-5; TCRdb indicates TRBD2, and absent DNA this call remains unverified. CDR1 and CDR2 (germline): SGHKS, YYEKEE (reference sequence). This CDR3 has 14 amino acids. The variable domain in full, completed from reference TRBV5-5 and TRBJ2-5, reads DAGVTQSPTHLIKTRGQQVTLRCSPISGHKSVSWYQQVLGQGPQFIFQYYEKEERGRGNFPDRFSARQFPNYSSELNVNALLLGDSALYLCASSLVADGETQYFGPGTRLLVL.

V is TRBV3-1 and J is TRBJ2-3. This CDR3 is built from 12 residues. Per germline, CDR1 LGHDT and CDR2 YNNKEL (reference sequence). The CDR3 is CASSQVADTQYF.

The chain recombines TRBV27 with TRBJ1-1; as DNA is missing, the TRBD1 call by TCRdb cannot be tested. Germline CDR1 and CDR2: MNHEY and SMNVEV (reference sequence). The CDR3 extends over 13 amino acids. Here the CDR3 reads CASRSTANTEAFF.

The chain joins TRBV5-6 to TRBJ1-5; the D call from TCRdb, TRBD1, cannot be confirmed without DNA. Germline assignment: CDR1 SGHDT and CDR2 YYEEEE. This CDR3 region has 15 residues. The CDR3 is CASSWGGGGDQPQHF.

The chain joins TRBV10-3 to TRBJ1-1; TCRdb's D gene call, TRBD1, goes unchecked for lack of DNA. The CDR3 is made up of 15 amino acids. Germline loops: CDR1 ENHRY, CDR2 SYGVKD. The chain's CDR3 is CAISGSGATNTEAFF.

This rearrangement joins TRBV28 to TRBJ2-1; TCRdb selects TRBD2, and the lack of DNA leaves this call unchecked. The CDR3 consists of 12 residues. Germline V CDR1 and CDR2: MDHEN, SYDVKM. CDR3 residues: CASSFGGLERFF.

The rearrangement joins TRBV11-3 to TRBJ2-5; there is no DNA to check the TCRdb D call of TRBD2. The CDR3 contains 16 residues. Germline V lookup: CDR1 SGHNT, CDR2 YENEEA. The chain's CDR3 is CASSLGLAGGRETQYF.